This T cell receptor (beta chain) came from a study of T-cell reconstitution after alpha-beta-depleted transplantation in children. The CDR3 sequence is 13 residues long. V was shortened by 3 bases and J by 0 bases, with 7 bases between the two germline ends. Germline CDR1 is DFQATT and CDR2 is SNEGSKA (reference sequence). A library of TCRbeta sequences, prepared with unique molecular identifiers, was generated. TCRdb re-called the PCR reads through MiXCR, storing one row per CDR3 protein. Here the sample spans some 350,000 distinct CDR3 sequences, around 15% being singletons. Notes on the study in general: Surviving recipient T cells and intrathymic progenitors accounted for some patients' high TCRbeta diversity at day 60. After transplant, at about two months, alpha-beta T cells were reportedly derived from several hundred expanded graft clones. Most T-cell counts and diversity one year after the transplant came from T cells that were newly produced.

Turning to this clonotype: Its antigen is unidentified.

The receptor comes from a male patient aged 2-10 years who had a stem cell transplant for acute lymphoblastic leukemia, so the T cells may come from the graft donor. The sample was PBMCs, mostly from graft donor cells, taken 360 days after TCRalphabeta/CD19-depleted stem cell transplant. The gene calls are TRBV20-1 and TRBJ2-3, with a possible D match to TRBD2 (5 bases). The CDR3 reads CSASPGSTDTQYF. CDR3 DNA: TGCAGTGCTAGCCCGGGGAGCACAGATACGCAGTATTTT.